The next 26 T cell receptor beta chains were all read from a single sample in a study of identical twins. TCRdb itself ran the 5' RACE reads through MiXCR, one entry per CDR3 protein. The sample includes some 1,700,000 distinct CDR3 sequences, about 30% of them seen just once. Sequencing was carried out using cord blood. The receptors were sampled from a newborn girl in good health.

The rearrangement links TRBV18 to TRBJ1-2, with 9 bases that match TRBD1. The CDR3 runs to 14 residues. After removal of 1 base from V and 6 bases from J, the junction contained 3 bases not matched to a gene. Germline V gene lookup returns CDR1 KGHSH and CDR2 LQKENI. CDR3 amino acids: CASSPRDRVNGYTF. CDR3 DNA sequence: TGTGCCAGCTCACCACGGGACAGGGTAAATGGCTACACCTTC.

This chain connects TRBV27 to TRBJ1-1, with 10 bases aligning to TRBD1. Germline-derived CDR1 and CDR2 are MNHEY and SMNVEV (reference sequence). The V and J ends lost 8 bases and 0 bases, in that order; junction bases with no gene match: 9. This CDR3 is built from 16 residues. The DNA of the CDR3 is TGTGCCAGCCGGACCGGGACAGGGGCTTTGAACACTGAAGCTTTCTTT. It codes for CASRTGTGALNTEAFF.

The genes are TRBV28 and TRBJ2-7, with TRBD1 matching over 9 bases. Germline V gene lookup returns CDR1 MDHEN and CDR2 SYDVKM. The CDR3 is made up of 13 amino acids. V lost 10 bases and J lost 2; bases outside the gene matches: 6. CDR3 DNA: TGTGCCACCAGAGACAGGGGGGCCTACGAGCAGTACTTC. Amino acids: CATRDRGAYEQYF.

CDR3 protein: CASSSSTGVLLEAFF. Here the CDR3 DNA reads TGTGCCAGCAGTTCGTCGACAGGGGTCTTACTTGAAGCTTTCTTT. The chain recombines TRBV6-6 with TRBJ1-1; the match to TRBD1 covers 8 bases. Germline CDR1 MNHNY, CDR2 SVGAGI (reference sequence). This CDR3 is built from 15 residues. J was trimmed by 7 bases and V by 4 bases; bases with no gene match: 11.

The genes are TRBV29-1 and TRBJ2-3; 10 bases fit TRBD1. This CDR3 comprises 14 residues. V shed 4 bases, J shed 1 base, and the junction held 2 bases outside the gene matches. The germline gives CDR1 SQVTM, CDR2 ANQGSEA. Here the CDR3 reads CSVGGTGGTDTQYF. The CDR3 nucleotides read TGCAGCGTTGGAGGGACAGGGGGCACAGATACGCAGTATTTT.

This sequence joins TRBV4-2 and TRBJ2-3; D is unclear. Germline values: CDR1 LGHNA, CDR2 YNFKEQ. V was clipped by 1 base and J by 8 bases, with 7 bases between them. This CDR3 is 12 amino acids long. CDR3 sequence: CASSQVSGTQYF. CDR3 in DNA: TGTGCCAGCAGCCAAGTGAGTGGTACGCAGTATTTT.

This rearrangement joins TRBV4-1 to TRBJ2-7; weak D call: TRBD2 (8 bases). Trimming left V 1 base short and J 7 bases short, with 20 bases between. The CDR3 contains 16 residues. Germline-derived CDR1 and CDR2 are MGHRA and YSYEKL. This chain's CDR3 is CASSQGSGTAYNEQYF. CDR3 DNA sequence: TGCGCCAGCAGCCAAGGTAGCGGGACAGCCTACAATGAGCAGTACTTC.

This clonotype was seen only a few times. This CDR3 reads CASSLWQGINTDTQYF. The DNA of the CDR3 is TGTGCCAGCAGTTTATGGCAGGGAATTAATACAGATACGCAGTATTTT. This chain joins TRBV12-3 or TRBV12-4 and TRBJ2-3; tentative D call: TRBD1 (5 bases). V was pared by 2 bases and J by 3 bases, with 15 bases between. The CDR3 sequence is 16 residues long.

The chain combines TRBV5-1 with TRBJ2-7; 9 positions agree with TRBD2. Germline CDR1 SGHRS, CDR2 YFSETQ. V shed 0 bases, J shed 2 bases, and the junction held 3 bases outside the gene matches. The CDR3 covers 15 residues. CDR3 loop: CASSLVRGRAYEQYF. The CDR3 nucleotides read TGCGCCAGCAGCTTGGTTCGCGGGAGGGCCTACGAGCAGTACTTC.

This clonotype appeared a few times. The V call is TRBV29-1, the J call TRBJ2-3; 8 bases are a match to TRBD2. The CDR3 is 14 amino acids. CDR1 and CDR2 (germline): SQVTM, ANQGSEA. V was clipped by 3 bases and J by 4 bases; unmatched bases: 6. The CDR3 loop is CSVDGSGVPDTQYF. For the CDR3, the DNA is TGCAGCGTTGATGGTAGCGGGGTCCCAGATACGCAGTATTTT.

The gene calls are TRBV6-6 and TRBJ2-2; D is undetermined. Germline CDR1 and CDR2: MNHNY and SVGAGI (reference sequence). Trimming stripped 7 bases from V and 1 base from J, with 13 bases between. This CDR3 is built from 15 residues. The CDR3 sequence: CASTPDGLNTGELFF. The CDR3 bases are TGTGCCAGCACCCCCGATGGGTTGAACACCGGGGAGCTGTTTTTT.

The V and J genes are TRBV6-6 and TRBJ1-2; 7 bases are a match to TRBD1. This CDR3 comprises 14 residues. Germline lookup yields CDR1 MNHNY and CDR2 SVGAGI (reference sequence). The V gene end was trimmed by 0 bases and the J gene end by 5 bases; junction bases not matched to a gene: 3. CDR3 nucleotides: TGTGCCAGCAGTTACTCGCAGGGGGGATATGGCTACACCTTC. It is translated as CASSYSQGGYGYTF.

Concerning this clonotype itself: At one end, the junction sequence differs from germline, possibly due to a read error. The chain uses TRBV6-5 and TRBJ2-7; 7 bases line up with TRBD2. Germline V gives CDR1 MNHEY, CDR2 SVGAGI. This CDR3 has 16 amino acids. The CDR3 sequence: CASSYSLGEGYNEHYF. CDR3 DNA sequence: TGTGCCAGCAGTTACTCTCTGGGGGAGGGCTACAATGAGCACTACTTC.

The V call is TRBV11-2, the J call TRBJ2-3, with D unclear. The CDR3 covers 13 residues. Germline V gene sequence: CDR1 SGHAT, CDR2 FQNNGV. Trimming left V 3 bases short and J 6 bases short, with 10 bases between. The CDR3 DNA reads TGTGCCAGCAGCTTCACTCGCAGGGATACGCAGTATTTT. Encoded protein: CASSFTRRDTQYF.

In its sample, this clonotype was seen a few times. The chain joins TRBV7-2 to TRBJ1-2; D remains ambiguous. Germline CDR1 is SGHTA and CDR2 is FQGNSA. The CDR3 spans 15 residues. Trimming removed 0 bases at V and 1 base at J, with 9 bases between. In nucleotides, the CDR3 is TGTGCCAGCAGCTTAGCGAGCCACGTTAACTATGGCTACACCTTC. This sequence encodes CASSLASHVNYGYTF. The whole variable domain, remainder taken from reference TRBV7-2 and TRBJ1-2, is GAGVSQSPSNKVTEKGKDVELRCDPISGHTALYWYRQSLGQGLEFLIYFQGNSAPDKSGLPSDRFSAERTGGSVSTLTIQRTQQEDSAVYLCASSLASHVNYGYTFGSGTRLTVV.

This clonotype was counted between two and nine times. CDR3 sequence: CASSASLTSGGAKDTQYF. The CDR3 DNA follows: TGTGCCAGCAGCGCATCCCTCACTAGCGGGGGGGCCAAAGATACGCAGTATTTT. The chain has TRBV9 and TRBJ2-3; TRBD2 matches at 13 bases. CDR3 length: 18 residues. CDR1 SGDLS and CDR2 YYNGEE come from the germline V gene. With V trimmed by 3 bases and J by 5 bases, 12 bases remained unmatched.

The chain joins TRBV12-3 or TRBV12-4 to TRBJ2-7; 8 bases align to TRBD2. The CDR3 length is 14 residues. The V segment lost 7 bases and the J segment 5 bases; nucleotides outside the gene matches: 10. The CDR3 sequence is CASTVYGGANEQYF. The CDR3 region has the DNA TGTGCCAGCACCGTCTACGGGGGGGCTAACGAGCAGTACTTC.

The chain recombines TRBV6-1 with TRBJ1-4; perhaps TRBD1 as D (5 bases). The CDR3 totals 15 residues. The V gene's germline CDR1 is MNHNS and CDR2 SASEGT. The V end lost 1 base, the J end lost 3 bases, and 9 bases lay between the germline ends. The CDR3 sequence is CASSEVPQANEKLFF. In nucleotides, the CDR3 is TGTGCCAGCAGTGAAGTTCCACAGGCTAATGAAAAACTGTTTTTT.

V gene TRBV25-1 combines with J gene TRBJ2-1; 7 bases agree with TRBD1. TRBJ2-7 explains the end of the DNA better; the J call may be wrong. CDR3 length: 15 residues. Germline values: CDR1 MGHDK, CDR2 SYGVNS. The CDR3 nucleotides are TGTGCCAGCGCCCCGACAGGGCTCTCCTACGATGAGCAGTACTTC. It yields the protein CASAPTGLSYDEQYF.

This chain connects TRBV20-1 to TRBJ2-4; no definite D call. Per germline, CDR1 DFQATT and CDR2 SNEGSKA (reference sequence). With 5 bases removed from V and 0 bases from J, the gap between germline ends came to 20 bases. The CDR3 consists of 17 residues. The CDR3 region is CSAPSNTTILAKNIQYF. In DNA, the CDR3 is TGCAGTGCTCCTTCAAATACAACAATTCTAGCCAAAAACATTCAGTACTTC.

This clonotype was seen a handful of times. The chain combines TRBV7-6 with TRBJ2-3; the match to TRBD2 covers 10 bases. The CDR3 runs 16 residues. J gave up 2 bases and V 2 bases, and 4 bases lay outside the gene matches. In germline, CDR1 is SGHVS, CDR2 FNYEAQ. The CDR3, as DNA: TGTGCCAGCAGCTTAATAGCGGGGGGATTCACAGATACGCAGTATTTT. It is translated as CASSLIAGGFTDTQYF.

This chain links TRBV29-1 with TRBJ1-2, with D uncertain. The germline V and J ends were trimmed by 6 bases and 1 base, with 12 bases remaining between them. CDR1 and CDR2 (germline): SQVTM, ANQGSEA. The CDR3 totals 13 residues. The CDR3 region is CSVHPGNNYGYTF. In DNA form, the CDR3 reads TGCAGCGTCCACCCGGGAAATAACTATGGCTACACCTTC.

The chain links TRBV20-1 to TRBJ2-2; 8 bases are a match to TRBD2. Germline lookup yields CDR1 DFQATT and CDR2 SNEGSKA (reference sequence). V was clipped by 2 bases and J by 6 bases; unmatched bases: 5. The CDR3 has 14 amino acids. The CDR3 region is CSARRAGGAGELFF. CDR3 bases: TGCAGTGCTAGAAGGGCGGGGGGTGCCGGGGAGCTGTTTTTT.

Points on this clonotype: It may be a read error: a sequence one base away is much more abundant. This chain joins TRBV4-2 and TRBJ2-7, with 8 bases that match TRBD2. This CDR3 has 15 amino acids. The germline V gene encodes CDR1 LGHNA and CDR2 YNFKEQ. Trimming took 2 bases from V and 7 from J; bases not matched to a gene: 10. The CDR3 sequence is CASSQSTLAVNEQYF. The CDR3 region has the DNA TGTGCCAGCAGCCAATCCACACTAGCGGTGAATGAGCAGTACTTC.

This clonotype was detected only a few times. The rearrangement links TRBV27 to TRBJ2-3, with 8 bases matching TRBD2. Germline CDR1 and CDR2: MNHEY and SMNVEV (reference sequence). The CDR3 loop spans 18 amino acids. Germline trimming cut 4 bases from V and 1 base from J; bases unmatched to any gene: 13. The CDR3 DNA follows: TGTGCCAGCAGTTCCCGGGGTAGCGGGGTGGGTCGCACAGATACGCAGTATTTT. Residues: CASSSRGSGVGRTDTQYF.

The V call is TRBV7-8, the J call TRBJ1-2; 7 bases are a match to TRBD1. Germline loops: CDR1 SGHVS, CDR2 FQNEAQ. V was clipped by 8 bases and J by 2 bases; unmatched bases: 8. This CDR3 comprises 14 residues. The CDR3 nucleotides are TGTGCCAGCCGGAATGGGACAGAAAACTATGGCTACACCTTC. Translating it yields CASRNGTENYGYTF.